Listed below are T cell receptor beta chains from one sample, sequenced in a study of blood T cell repertoires in COVID-19. Measured with immunoSEQ multiplex PCR; TCRdb has only the in-frame clones, and not every one. In the table there are about 250,000 clones, 70% to 90% of which are singletons. Sample: PBMCs or T cells enriched from blood (not recorded which). All receptors come from a woman in her fifties or sixties with acute COVID-19. CDR3s include the opening cysteine and the closing phenylalanine or tryptophan. D genes are given only for firm matches. Clone size is shown for a subset of rows, as once, few, many or a class of expanded clone.

D gene: TRBD1; V gene: TRBV6-5; CDR3 length: 12; clone size: .; J gene: TRBJ1-5; CDR3 DNA: TGTGCCGGGGGACAGCGGGTGGAGCCCCAGCATTTT; CDR3 protein: CAGGQRVEPQHF
D gene: .; V gene: TRBV25-1; CDR3 length: 12; clone size: .; J gene: TRBJ1-2; CDR3 DNA: TGTGCCAGCAGTGTCGAGGGATTTGGCTACACCTTC; CDR3 protein: CASSVEGFGYTF
D gene: .; V gene: TRBV3-1/TRBV3-2; CDR3 length: 15; clone size: .; J gene: TRBJ1-1; CDR3 DNA: TGTGCCAGCAGCCAAGTGGGGACGGGGGGCACTGAAGCTTTCTTT; CDR3 protein: CASSQVGTGGTEAFF
D gene: TRBD1; V gene: TRBV9; CDR3 length: 15; clone size: .; J gene: TRBJ1-1; CDR3 DNA: TGTGCCAGCAGCGTTGACAGGGGGCTCCCCTCGGGAGCTTTCTTT; CDR3 protein: CASSVDRGLPSGAFF
D gene: TRBD1; V gene: TRBV9; CDR3 length: 15; clone size: .; J gene: TRBJ2-7; CDR3 DNA: TGTGCCAGCAGCGTCGACGGACAGGGTACCTACGAGCAGTACTTC; CDR3 protein: CASSVDGQGTYEQYF
D gene: TRBD2; V gene: TRBV7-2; CDR3 length: 17; clone size: .; J gene: TRBJ2-7; CDR3 DNA: TGTGCCAGCAGCTTAGCGGGAGGGGCGGGGGGCACCTACGAGCAGTACTTC; CDR3 protein: CASSLAGGAGGTYEQYF
D gene: .; V gene: TRBV5-4; CDR3 length: 13; clone size: .; J gene: TRBJ1-1; CDR3 DNA: TGTGCCAGCAGCCCCAGGGGGAACACTGAAGCTTTCTTT; CDR3 protein: CASSPRGNTEAFF
D gene: TRBD1; V gene: TRBV7-8; CDR3 length: 17; clone size: .; J gene: TRBJ1-2; CDR3 DNA: TGTGCCAGCAGCTTAGACGACAGGGGAGGTGGAGACTATGGCTACACCTTC; CDR3 protein: CASSLDDRGGGDYGYTF
D gene: TRBD2; V gene: TRBV11-2; CDR3 length: 15; clone size: .; J gene: TRBJ2-1; CDR3 DNA: TGTGCCAGCAGCTTAGACGGGGGGTACTACAATGAGCAGTTCTTC; CDR3 protein: CASSLDGGYYNEQFF
D gene: .; V gene: TRBV6-4; CDR3 length: 19; clone size: once; J gene: TRBJ1-5; CDR3 DNA: TGTGCCAGCAGTACACATTCAACAGGCCAACCCTATAGCAATCAGCCCCAGCATTTT; CDR3 protein: CASSTHSTGQPYSNQPQHF
D gene: .; V gene: TRBV2; CDR3 length: 11; clone size: .; J gene: TRBJ2-3; CDR3 DNA: TGTGCCGCCTCCCTAGAACTTACGCAGTATTTT; CDR3 protein: CAASLELTQYF
D gene: .; V gene: TRBV7-9; CDR3 length: 13; clone size: .; J gene: TRBJ1-1; CDR3 DNA: TGTGCCAGCAGCTTAAACGGGTTTTCTGAAGCTTTCTTT; CDR3 protein: CASSLNGFSEAFF
D gene: TRBD1; V gene: TRBV27; CDR3 length: 14; clone size: .; J gene: TRBJ1-4; CDR3 DNA: TGTGCCAGCAGGAAGGGACAGGGAAATGAAAAACTGTTTTTT; CDR3 protein: CASRKGQGNEKLFF
D gene: TRBD1; V gene: TRBV14; CDR3 length: 14; clone size: .; J gene: TRBJ1-2; CDR3 DNA: TGTGCCAGCAGCCAAGTAACAGGGGCGCGGGGCTACACCTTC; CDR3 protein: CASSQVTGARGYTF
D gene: .; V gene: TRBV2; CDR3 length: 13; clone size: few; J gene: TRBJ1-1; CDR3 DNA: TGTGCCAGCAGTTACGGAGAGAACACTGAAGCTTTCTTT; CDR3 protein: CASSYGENTEAFF
D gene: .; V gene: TRBV7-3; CDR3 length: 13; clone size: .; J gene: TRBJ2-1; CDR3 DNA: TGTGCCAGCAGCTTAAGACGAGGCGGTGAGCAGTTCTTC; CDR3 protein: CASSLRRGGEQFF
D gene: TRBD2; V gene: TRBV15; CDR3 length: 17; clone size: .; J gene: TRBJ2-1; CDR3 DNA: TGTGCCACCAGCAGAGATCAACTGACTAGCGGGGGGAATGAGCAGTTCTTC; CDR3 protein: CATSRDQLTSGGNEQFF
D gene: TRBD2; V gene: TRBV5-1; CDR3 length: 19; clone size: .; J gene: TRBJ2-3; CDR3 DNA: TGCGCCAGCAGCTTGGGGCCTAGCGGGGGGGCCCGAGGCACAGATACGCAGTATTTT; CDR3 protein: CASSLGPSGGARGTDTQYF
D gene: TRBD1; V gene: TRBV5-3; CDR3 length: 16; clone size: .; J gene: TRBJ1-5; CDR3 DNA: TGTGCCAGAAGCTCGACAGGGGGCCATAGCAATCAGCCCCAGCATTTT; CDR3 protein: CARSSTGGHSNQPQHF
D gene: TRBD1; V gene: TRBV9; CDR3 length: 15; clone size: .; J gene: TRBJ1-4; CDR3 DNA: TGTGCCAGCAGCATAACCGGGACAGGGGGTGAAAAACTGTTTTTT; CDR3 protein: CASSITGTGGEKLFF
D gene: TRBD1; V gene: TRBV12-3/TRBV12-4; CDR3 length: 13; clone size: .; J gene: TRBJ1-2; CDR3 DNA: TGTGCCAGCAGGGGGACAGGTCTAGATGGCTACACCTTC; CDR3 protein: CASRGTGLDGYTF
D gene: .; V gene: TRBV9; CDR3 length: 15; clone size: .; J gene: TRBJ1-4; CDR3 DNA: TGTGCCAGCAGCGTACAAGGGACAAGTAATGAAAAACTGTTTTTT; CDR3 protein: CASSVQGTSNEKLFF
D gene: .; V gene: TRBV6-5; CDR3 length: 11; clone size: .; J gene: TRBJ2-7; CDR3 DNA: TGTGCCAGCAGGGACATTTACGAGCAGTACTTC; CDR3 protein: CASRDIYEQYF
D gene: .; V gene: TRBV29-1; CDR3 length: 13; clone size: .; J gene: TRBJ1-5; CDR3 DNA: TGCAGCGTTGATACGGGAGTGAATCAGCCCCAGCATTTT; CDR3 protein: CSVDTGVNQPQHF
D gene: .; V gene: TRBV29-1; CDR3 length: 18; clone size: .; J gene: TRBJ1-1; CDR3 DNA: TGCAGCGTTGGTCCCCGGCTGCGGGACCCGGGCGGGAACACTGAAGCTTTCTTT; CDR3 protein: CSVGPRLRDPGGNTEAFF
D gene: TRBD1; V gene: TRBV5-1; CDR3 length: 15; clone size: .; J gene: TRBJ2-1; CDR3 DNA: TGCGCCAGCAGCCATGGACAGGCCCGAATCAATGAGCAGTTCTTC; CDR3 protein: CASSHGQARINEQFF
D gene: .; V gene: TRBV7-2; CDR3 length: 15; clone size: .; J gene: TRBJ2-7; CDR3 DNA: TGTGCCAGCAGCTTTGATACTATTAGCTCCTACGAGCAGTACTTC; CDR3 protein: CASSFDTISSYEQYF
D gene: .; V gene: TRBV18; CDR3 length: 15; clone size: .; J gene: TRBJ1-4; CDR3 DNA: TGTGCCAGCTCACCAACCAGAACAACTAATGAAAAACTGTTTTTT; CDR3 protein: CASSPTRTTNEKLFF
D gene: .; V gene: TRBV6-5; CDR3 length: 13; clone size: .; J gene: TRBJ1-5; CDR3 DNA: TGTGCCAGCAGTAGTTCTAAGAATCAGCCCCAGCATTTT; CDR3 protein: CASSSSKNQPQHF
D gene: .; V gene: TRBV7-9; CDR3 length: 15; clone size: .; J gene: TRBJ1-2; CDR3 DNA: TGTGCCAGCAGCTTCATGGACAGAAGCCACTATGGCTACACCTTC; CDR3 protein: CASSFMDRSHYGYTF
D gene: .; V gene: TRBV7-8; CDR3 length: 16; clone size: .; J gene: TRBJ1-3; CDR3 DNA: TGTGCCAGCAGCCCCCAGACACCCAGCTCTGGAAACACCATATATTTT; CDR3 protein: CASSPQTPSSGNTIYF
D gene: TRBD1; V gene: TRBV9; CDR3 length: 15; clone size: .; J gene: TRBJ2-5; CDR3 DNA: TGTGCCAGCAGCGCCGGGGACAGAAGCGGCGAGACCCAGTACTTC; CDR3 protein: CASSAGDRSGETQYF
D gene: .; V gene: TRBV7-2; CDR3 length: 14; clone size: .; J gene: TRBJ1-4; CDR3 DNA: TGTGCCAGCAGCTTAAACCAGGGGAATGAAAAACTGTTTTTT; CDR3 protein: CASSLNQGNEKLFF
D gene: TRBD1; V gene: TRBV6-2/TRBV6-3; CDR3 length: 18; clone size: .; J gene: TRBJ1-1; CDR3 DNA: TGTGCCAGCAGTTACCCCGACAGGGGGAAATCGATGAACACTGAAGCTTTCTTT; CDR3 protein: CASSYPDRGKSMNTEAFF
D gene: .; V gene: TRBV7-2; CDR3 length: 13; clone size: .; J gene: TRBJ1-2; CDR3 DNA: TGTGCCAGCAGCTTAGGGCTTCTTTATGGCTACACCTTC; CDR3 protein: CASSLGLLYGYTF
D gene: .; V gene: TRBV4-2; CDR3 length: 17; clone size: once; J gene: TRBJ2-7; CDR3 DNA: TGTGCCAGCAGCCAAATCTCCCGAGGGTCTCCCCCCTACGAGCAGTACTTC; CDR3 protein: CASSQISRGSPPYEQYF
D gene: TRBD1; V gene: TRBV30; CDR3 length: 15; clone size: few; J gene: TRBJ2-7; CDR3 DNA: TGTGCCTGGAGTCGGTCCGGACAGGGGCCCTACGAGCAGTACTTC; CDR3 protein: CAWSRSGQGPYEQYF
D gene: .; V gene: TRBV13; CDR3 length: 14; clone size: .; J gene: TRBJ1-1; CDR3 DNA: TGTGCCAGCAGCACGAAATTGACAGTTCCTGAAGCTTTCTTT; CDR3 protein: CASSTKLTVPEAFF
D gene: TRBD1; V gene: TRBV5-1; CDR3 length: 16; clone size: .; J gene: TRBJ2-7; CDR3 DNA: TGCGCCAGCAGCTTGGGGGGGACAGGCCAAGGGGAGAAGCAGTACTTC; CDR3 protein: CASSLGGTGQGEKQYF
D gene: TRBD1; V gene: TRBV11-2; CDR3 length: 15; clone size: .; J gene: TRBJ1-1; CDR3 DNA: TGTGCCAGCAGCTCTCGGGACAGGGCACTCACTGAAGCTTTCTTT; CDR3 protein: CASSSRDRALTEAFF
D gene: .; V gene: TRBV9; CDR3 length: 14; clone size: .; J gene: TRBJ1-2; CDR3 DNA: TGTGCCAGCAGCCCCGGGCGGGTCCTCTATGGCTACACCTTC; CDR3 protein: CASSPGRVLYGYTF
D gene: .; V gene: TRBV7-8; CDR3 length: 14; clone size: once; J gene: TRBJ2-7; CDR3 DNA: TGTGCCAGCAGCTTACTTCCAGGCTCCTACGAGCAGTACTTC; CDR3 protein: CASSLLPGSYEQYF
D gene: .; V gene: TRBV4-3; CDR3 length: 16; clone size: .; J gene: TRBJ1-5; CDR3 DNA: TGCGCCAGCAGCCAAGATAGGGCAAACAGGAATCAGCCCCAGCATTTT; CDR3 protein: CASSQDRANRNQPQHF
D gene: TRBD2; V gene: TRBV7-7; CDR3 length: 14; clone size: .; J gene: TRBJ2-2; CDR3 DNA: TGTGCCACCTCGTCGCGGGGGAAGACCGGGGAGCTGTTTTTT; CDR3 protein: CATSSRGKTGELFF
D gene: TRBD1; V gene: TRBV3-1/TRBV3-2; CDR3 length: 18; clone size: .; J gene: TRBJ1-1; CDR3 DNA: TGTGCCAGCAGCCAATTGGCCGGGACAGTGGGGACCCCCACTGAAGCTTTCTTT; CDR3 protein: CASSQLAGTVGTPTEAFF
D gene: .; V gene: TRBV11-2; CDR3 length: 16; clone size: .; J gene: TRBJ1-2; CDR3 DNA: TGTGCCAGCAGCGGCACGGGTCCCGACCTAAACTATGGCTACACCTTC; CDR3 protein: CASSGTGPDLNYGYTF
D gene: TRBD1; V gene: TRBV7-6; CDR3 length: 14; clone size: large; J gene: TRBJ1-2; CDR3 DNA: TGTGCCAGCAGCTTAGCGTGGGGGACAGATGGCTACACCTTC; CDR3 protein: CASSLAWGTDGYTF
D gene: .; V gene: TRBV5-6; CDR3 length: 14; clone size: .; J gene: TRBJ1-2; CDR3 DNA: TGTGCCAGCAGCTTCTTGGGCCTGAACTATGGCTACACCTTC; CDR3 protein: CASSFLGLNYGYTF
D gene: TRBD1; V gene: TRBV18; CDR3 length: 16; clone size: .; J gene: TRBJ2-1; CDR3 DNA: TGTGCCAGCTCACTGAGGGACAGGTGGGGTGGAAATGAGCAGTTCTTC; CDR3 protein: CASSLRDRWGGNEQFF
D gene: TRBD1; V gene: TRBV19; CDR3 length: 15; clone size: .; J gene: TRBJ2-7; CDR3 DNA: TGTGCCAGTAGTAGAACGCGGACAGGTATCTACGAGCAGTACTTC; CDR3 protein: CASSRTRTGIYEQYF
D gene: .; V gene: TRBV7-2; CDR3 length: 15; clone size: .; J gene: TRBJ2-7; CDR3 DNA: TGTGCCAGCAGCCGCCCAGGGGAGAGCTCCTACGAGCAGTACTTC; CDR3 protein: CASSRPGESSYEQYF
D gene: .; V gene: TRBV19; CDR3 length: 14; clone size: .; J gene: TRBJ1-5; CDR3 DNA: TGTGCCAGTAACCAGGACAGAAGAAATCAGCCCCAGCATTTT; CDR3 protein: CASNQDRRNQPQHF
D gene: TRBD1; V gene: TRBV5-4; CDR3 length: 17; clone size: .; J gene: TRBJ1-2; CDR3 DNA: TGTGCCAGCAGCTCCGGACAGGGGGCGCGCGGTAACTATGGCTACACCTTC; CDR3 protein: CASSSGQGARGNYGYTF
D gene: .; V gene: TRBV29-1; CDR3 length: 16; clone size: .; J gene: TRBJ1-2; CDR3 DNA: TGCAGCGTTGAAGGGTGGGGGGAGAACGGCGACTATGGCTACACCTTC; CDR3 protein: CSVEGWGENGDYGYTF
D gene: .; V gene: TRBV3-1/TRBV3-2; CDR3 length: 14; clone size: .; J gene: TRBJ1-4; CDR3 DNA: TGTGCCAGCAGCCAAGCGGGGGGGGGCGAAAAACTGTTTTTT; CDR3 protein: CASSQAGGGEKLFF
D gene: .; V gene: TRBV9; CDR3 length: 14; clone size: .; J gene: TRBJ1-3; CDR3 DNA: TGTGCCAGCAGCGCGGGACTCGCTGGAAACACCATATATTTT; CDR3 protein: CASSAGLAGNTIYF
D gene: .; V gene: TRBV5-8; CDR3 length: 17; clone size: .; J gene: TRBJ1-5; CDR3 DNA: TGTGCCAGCAGCAAGGGTCCGGGAGGCTGGTTTAATCAGCCCCAGCATTTT; CDR3 protein: CASSKGPGGWFNQPQHF
D gene: TRBD1; V gene: TRBV19; CDR3 length: 16; clone size: .; J gene: TRBJ1-5; CDR3 DNA: TGTGCCAGTAGAAGATCGACAGGGGGCGTCAATCAGCCCCAGCATTTT; CDR3 protein: CASRRSTGGVNQPQHF